A selection of T cell receptor beta chains follows, all from one sample in a study of identical twins. A single record per CDR3 protein comes from TCRdb applying MiXCR to the 5' RACE reads. The sample lists roughly 1.6 million distinct CDR3 sequences, under 35% occurring once. Sequencing was carried out using cord blood. The receptors were gathered from a newborn girl in good health. Each CDR3 is given with its conserved first and last residue. The D gene is left open where the match is weak. Only some rows state a clone size, as once, few, many or a class for expanded clones.

v_gene,j_gene,d_gene,abundance,CDR3nt,CDR3aa
TRBV10-3,TRBJ2-7,TRBD1,NA,TGTGCCATCAAGGGACAGGGAGGCTACGAGCAGTACTTC,CAIKGQGGYEQYF
TRBV2,TRBJ1-2,NA,few,TGTGCCAGCAGTCCAGGGGCCAGAGGCTATGGCTACACCTTC,CASSPGARGYGYTF
TRBV25-1,TRBJ2-1,TRBD2,NA,TGTGCCAGCAGTGAGGGCGGGAGTCAAAATGAGCAGTTCTTC,CASSEGGSQNEQFF
TRBV5-1,TRBJ2-7,NA,NA,TGCGCCAGCAGCTTCCTATCTCCGGGACTCCTTTACGAGCAGTACTTC,CASSFLSPGLLYEQYF
TRBV10-3,TRBJ2-7,NA,NA,TGTGCCATCAGTGAGATTTCCAGCTTCTCCAATGAGCAGTACTTC,CAISEISSFSNEQYF
TRBV29-1,TRBJ2-7,TRBD2,many,TGCAGCGTTGAACGGACTAGCGGGGCCTACGAGCAGTACTTC,CSVERTSGAYEQYF
TRBV27,TRBJ2-7,TRBD2,NA,TGTGCCAGCAGTTTCCGGCTAGCGGGAGGAGGCGAGCAGTACTTC,CASSFRLAGGGEQYF
TRBV12-3/TRBV12-4,TRBJ1-2,NA,many,TGCGCCAGCAGCTTGGGAGCTCTCTATGGCTACACCTTC,CASSLGALYGYTF
TRBV5-5,TRBJ2-5,NA,few,TGTGCCACCTCACTTCAGGGGTTCTACAAGCAGTACTTC,CATSLQGFYKQYF
TRBV5-1,TRBJ2-7,NA,NA,TGCGCCAGCAGCTTGGCCTCTCCCTACAATGAGCAGTACTTC,CASSLASPYNEQYF
TRBV7-8,TRBJ2-7,NA,NA,TGTGCCAGCAGCTTACAAAAAGGAGGCCACGAGCAGTACTTC,CASSLQKGGHEQYF
TRBV4-2,TRBJ1-6,NA,few,TGTGCCAGCAGCCAAGATAAGTCCATCGGCAATTCACCCCTCCACTTT,CASSQDKSIGNSPLHF
TRBV28,TRBJ2-7,NA,many,TGTGCCAGTAATAGAGGGTCCTACGAGCAGTACTTC,CASNRGSYEQYF
TRBV7-6,TRBJ2-5,NA,few,TGTGCCAGCAGCGGATGGCCTCGGGGTTGGGAGACCCAGTACTTC,CASSGWPRGWETQYF
TRBV7-8,TRBJ2-7,NA,once,TGTGCCAGCAGCCTGCGGTTAAGCCCCTACGAGCAGTACTTC,CASSLRLSPYEQYF
TRBV12-3/TRBV12-4,TRBJ1-2,TRBD1,few,TGTGCCAGCAGGTTAACAGGGGGCGCGGGCTACACCTTC,CASRLTGGAGYTF
TRBV10-3,TRBJ2-1,NA,NA,TGTGCCATTCTAGTTCGGAGGGGAGGTTACGAGCAGTTCTTC,CAILVRRGGYEQFF
TRBV5-5,TRBJ1-1,TRBD1,NA,TGTGCCAGCAGCACATGGACAGGGGGGACTGGAGCTTTCTTT,CASSTWTGGTGAFF
TRBV28,TRBJ2-7,NA,NA,TGTGCCTTGGGGGCTGGCATCTACGAGCAGTACTTC,CALGAGIYEQYF
TRBV25-1,TRBJ2-1,TRBD2,few,TGTGCCAGCAGTGATTGGACTAGCGGGAGTTGGAGGTGGAATGAGCAGTTCTTC,CASSDWTSGSWRWNEQFF
TRBV7-2,TRBJ1-2,TRBD1,few,TGTGCCAGCAGCTTTACAGGGGGCGACTATGGCTACACCTTC,CASSFTGGDYGYTF
TRBV3-1,TRBJ2-1,NA,NA,TGTGCCAGCAGCCAAGAGGGAATTGGTCTAGCGTATGGGTTGGACCAAGAGACCCAGTTCTTC,CASSQEGIGLAYGLDQETQFF
TRBV25-1,TRBJ1-1,TRBD1,NA,TGTGCCAGCAGTGACGACAGGGGGCGATATACTGAAGCTTTCTTT,CASSDDRGRYTEAFF
TRBV4-2,TRBJ2-5,TRBD2,NA,TGTGCCAGCAGCCAACTGAGACACCCTAGCGGGTACGGGGAGACCCAGTACTTC,CASSQLRHPSGYGETQYF
TRBV28,TRBJ2-3,NA,NA,TGTGCCAGCAGGCATGGGCGGGTACATAGCACAGATACGCAGTATTTT,CASRHGRVHSTDTQYF
TRBV29-1,TRBJ2-7,NA,NA,TGCAGCGTTGGGCTAACCTACGAGCAGTACTTC,CSVGLTYEQYF
TRBV7-2,TRBJ1-2,TRBD1,once,TGTGCCAGCACCCATATGTTGGGACAGTATGGCTGCACCTTC,CASTHMLGQYGCTF
TRBV2,TRBJ2-5,TRBD2,few,TGTGCCAGCAGTGAATGGGGCCATAGCGGGGGGGCAGAGACCCAGTACTTC,CASSEWGHSGGAETQYF
TRBV4-2,TRBJ2-5,NA,NA,TGTGCCAGCAACTTTCGGACGGGAGTCGAAGAGTACCAAGAGACCCAGTACTTC,CASNFRTGVEEYQETQYF
TRBV7-2,TRBJ2-3,TRBD2,few,TGTGCCAGCAGCTTAGTCGTTAGCGGGGGGCCCTCGACAGATACGCAGTATTTT,CASSLVVSGGPSTDTQYF
TRBV5-5,TRBJ2-2,TRBD1,NA,TGTGTCAGCAGCAAATGGACAGGGGTCACCGGGGAGCTGTTTTTT,CVSSKWTGVTGELFF
TRBV18,TRBJ2-7,NA,NA,TGTGCCAGCTCATCTGGCGGGACCCTAACAGGTCATGAGCAGTACTTC,CASSSGGTLTGHEQYF
TRBV5-1,TRBJ2-2,TRBD1,NA,TGCGCCAGCAGCTTCGGATCAAACAGGGGCTCGAACACCGGGGAGCTGTTTTTT,CASSFGSNRGSNTGELFF
TRBV4-2,TRBJ2-3,TRBD2,few,TGTGCCAGCAGCCAGTCCAGCGGGGGGAGCACAGATACGCAGTATTTT,CASSQSSGGSTDTQYF
TRBV29-1,TRBJ1-1,TRBD1,few,TGCAGCGTTGGCCCCAGCTTTAGGACAGGGGGCTTTCTGGGCACTGAAGCTTTCTTT,CSVGPSFRTGGFLGTEAFF
TRBV2,TRBJ2-5,NA,few,TGTGCCAGCAGTGAATGGGGGGCCAGCATGGAGACCCAGTACTTC,CASSEWGASMETQYF
TRBV10-3,TRBJ2-7,NA,NA,TGTGCCATCAGTGACGCCCTCTCCTACGAGCAGTACTTC,CAISDALSYEQYF
TRBV7-9,TRBJ1-2,NA,NA,TGTGCCAGCAGCTTACCGCGGGGGATGGGAGGCTACACCTTC,CASSLPRGMGGYTF
TRBV4-2,TRBJ2-3,NA,many,TGTGCCAGCAGCCAAGATCTTCCGGCTACGCAGTATTTT,CASSQDLPATQYF
TRBV6-1,TRBJ2-5,NA,few,TGTGCCAGCAGTGTCGACACTCAAGAGACCCAGTACTTC,CASSVDTQETQYF
TRBV28,TRBJ2-1,NA,NA,TGTGCCAGCAGTTCCGGGCCAAGCGTCATTGAGCAGTTCTTC,CASSSGPSVIEQFF
TRBV12-3/TRBV12-4,TRBJ2-1,NA,many,TGTGCCAGCAGTTTAGGCGGGTTCTACAATGAGCAGTTCTTC,CASSLGGFYNEQFF
TRBV3-1,TRBJ2-2,TRBD1,once,TGTGCCAGCAGCCAAGCCGGGACAGGGATCACCGGGGAGCTGTTTTTT,CASSQAGTGITGELFF
TRBV19,TRBJ2-7,TRBD2,NA,TGTGCCAGTAGTTTCCCCGGGACTAGCTCCTACAATGAGCAGTACTTC,CASSFPGTSSYNEQYF
TRBV6-6,TRBJ1-1,TRBD1,once,TGTGCCAGCAGTTTGACAGGGGCGGTGGGCCACACTGAAGCTTTCTTT,CASSLTGAVGHTEAFF
TRBV4-2,TRBJ2-3,TRBD2,many,TGCGCCAGCAGCCCCGGGGGGGTCACAGATACGCAGTATTTT,CASSPGGVTDTQYF
TRBV30,TRBJ2-3,NA,few,TGTGCCTGGAGTGCGTTCCGGGCTTCCACAGATACGCAGTATTTT,CAWSAFRASTDTQYF
TRBV4-2,TRBJ2-5,TRBD2,NA,TGTGCCAGCAGCCGGTCCAGCGGGGGAGTCAATGAGCAGTACTTC,CASSRSSGGVNEQYF
TRBV7-8,TRBJ2-5,NA,few,TGTGCCAGCAGCTTTCTGGAGGCCCAAGAGACCCAGTACTTC,CASSFLEAQETQYF
TRBV25-1,TRBJ2-3,NA,few,TGTGCCAGCAGTGACCCACTCACAGATACGCAGTATTTT,CASSDPLTDTQYF
TRBV14,TRBJ1-1,NA,few,TGTGCCAGCAGGGAAACAGGTTACACTGAAGCTTTCTTT,CASRETGYTEAFF
TRBV5-1,TRBJ2-1,NA,many,TGCGCCAGCAGCCCTCCAGGACTTAACAATGAGCAGTTCTTC,CASSPPGLNNEQFF
TRBV5-1,TRBJ2-3,NA,NA,TGCGCCAGCAGCCCCTACGACACCTTCACAGATACGCAGTATTTT,CASSPYDTFTDTQYF
TRBV21-1,TRBJ2-3,NA,few,TGTGCCAGCAGCAACCTGACAGGGGGCGCTTGTTCATCTTCCGGAGATACGCAGTATTTT,CASSNLTGGACSSSGDTQYF
TRBV20-1,TRBJ2-6,NA,NA,TGCAGTGCTTTTGTCGGGACGGCCTACTCTGGGGCCAACGTCCTGACTTTC,CSAFVGTAYSGANVLTF